These 27 T cell receptor beta chains were all obtained from the same sample, sequenced in a study of cytotoxic CD8 clonotypes in ibrutinib-treated CLL. The protocol was immunoSEQ multiplex PCR, while the TCRdb copy is restricted to in-frame clones and leaves out a portion. The sample has some 350,000 clones, 67% seen once. Sample: PBMCs, taken after 36 months of ibrutinib treatment. The receptors here all came from a human donor with chronic lymphocytic leukemia.

This clone was recorded a few times. V gene TRBV18 combines with J gene TRBJ2-7; 7 nucleotides line up with TRBD2. The CDR3 contains 13 residues. The junction had 4 bases not matched to a gene; V was cut back by 2 bases and J by 6 bases. CDR1 and CDR2 (germline): KGHSH, LQKENI. The CDR3 loop is CASSPSRESEQYF. DNA for the CDR3: TGTGCCAGCTCACCATCGCGGGAGAGCGAGCAGTACTTC.

The chain uses TRBV11-2 and TRBJ1-6; no clear D. The CDR3 totals 15 residues. Trimming cost V 3 bases and J 8 bases, with 14 bases left between them. CDR1 is SGHAT, CDR2 FQNNGV, per germline. CDR3 protein: CASSFGGSWDSPLHF. The DNA for the CDR3 is TGTGCCAGCAGCTTTGGAGGGTCTTGGGATTCACCCCTCCACTTT.

This chain joins TRBV7-6 and TRBJ2-1; TRBD2 might be the D (5 bases). V lost 1 base and J 7 bases, leaving 14 bases between the germline ends. In germline, CDR1 is SGHVS, CDR2 FNYEAQ. The CDR3 totals 15 residues. Here the CDR3 reads CASSLEGLGGNEQFF. DNA of the CDR3: TGTGCCAGCAGCTTAGAAGGACTGGGTGGGAATGAGCAGTTCTTC.

This clone was recorded a few times. This chain connects TRBV11-2 to TRBJ1-6; a possible D gene is TRBD1 (5 bases). This CDR3 is built from 13 residues. V was cut by 1 base and J by 18 bases, with 16 bases left in between. Germline CDR1 reads SGHAT; CDR2 reads FQNNGV. CDR3 protein: CASSLGTGVGTHF. The CDR3 bases are TGTGCCAGCAGCTTAGGGACGGGTGTGGGGACCCACTTT. The whole variable domain, remainder taken from reference TRBV11-2 and TRBJ1-6, is EAGVAQSPRYKIIEKRQSVAFWCNPISGHATLYWYQQILGQGPKLLIQFQNNGVVDDSQLPKDRFSAERLKGVDSTLKIQPAKLEDSAVYLCASSLGTGVGTHFGNGTRLTVT.

The V and J genes are TRBV12-5 and TRBJ2-3, with D possibly being TRBD1 (6 bases). Trimming shortened V by 1 base and J by 1 base, and 18 bases separated the two germline ends. This CDR3 is 18 amino acids long. The germline V gene has CDR1 LGHNT and CDR2 FRNRAP. The CDR3: CASGLGTWGPLRTDTQYF. The CDR3 DNA follows: TGTGCTAGTGGTTTGGGCACGTGGGGGCCCCTACGCACAGATACGCAGTATTTT.

The chain carries TRBV5-1 and TRBJ2-1; D unclear. V lost 2 bases and J 7 bases, leaving 7 bases between the germline ends. Looked up from germline, CDR1 is SGHRS and CDR2 is YFSETQ. CDR3 length: 12 residues. This CDR3 reads CASSFDLNEQFF. In nucleotides, the CDR3 is TGCGCCAGCAGCTTCGACCTTAATGAGCAGTTCTTC.

The chain uses TRBV11-1 and TRBJ2-5; the D is unclear. From germline, CDR1 is SGHAT and CDR2 FQDESV (reference sequence). The CDR3 has 15 amino acids. Deletions cut 5 bases from V and 5 bases from J, with 18 bases between. The CDR3 DNA reads TGTGCCAGCAGCCTAATGGCGGCGCCCCCGGAGACCCAGTACTTC. This sequence encodes CASSLMAAPPETQYF.

This chain's CDR3 is CASKKQGAAEAFF. CDR3 nucleotide sequence: TGTGCCAGCAAGAAACAGGGGGCCGCTGAAGCTTTCTTT. V usage is TRBV2 and J usage is TRBJ1-1; 9 bases map to TRBD1. The germline V gene has CDR1 SNHLY and CDR2 FYNNEI. The CDR3 sequence is 13 residues long. V was pared by 7 bases and J by 6 bases, with 6 bases of the junction left unmatched.

This clone has a handful of counts. V usage is TRBV18 and J usage is TRBJ2-3; no clear D gene. Trimming pared 6 bases from V and 6 bases from J, leaving 16 bases between. The length of the CDR3 is 14 residues. CDR1 KGHSH and CDR2 LQKENI come from the germline V gene. The CDR3 nucleotides are TGTGCCAGCTCTGAGACTTCCCTGCGGGATACGCAGTATTTT. Translation: CASSETSLRDTQYF.

There are a few counts of this clone. This chain's CDR3 is CASSQGDSGEKLFF. The CDR3 DNA sequence: TGCGCCAGCAGCCAAGGGGACAGTGGGGAAAAACTGTTTTTT. The rearrangement links TRBV4-1 to TRBJ1-4; 7 bases map to TRBD1. Germline CDR1 is MGHRA and CDR2 is YSYEKL. The trim removed 1 base at V and 8 bases at J, leaving 4 bases unmatched. The CDR3 sequence is 14 residues long.

A word on this clone: The junction and the germline gene differ at one end; a read error may be behind it. The chain couples TRBV4-1 to TRBJ1-2, with D perhaps matching TRBD1 (5 bases). The germline V gene encodes CDR1 MGHRA and CDR2 YSYEKL. This CDR3 is 13 amino acids long. This chain's CDR3 is CTSSLRQNYGYTF. The CDR3, as DNA: TGCACCAGCAGCCTCCGACAGAACTATGGCTACACCTTC.

There are a few counts of this clone. The V call is TRBV7-8, the J call TRBJ1-1; D possibly corresponds to TRBD1 (5 bases). Deletions cut 2 bases from V and 5 bases from J, with 6 bases between. The CDR3 totals 12 residues. Germline loops: CDR1 SGHVS, CDR2 FQNEAQ. CDR3 sequence reads: CASSLRGTEAFF. CDR3 DNA: TGTGCCAGCAGCTTACGGGGGACTGAAGCTTTCTTT.

This clone was counted a single time. The V call is TRBV6-6, the J call TRBJ1-1; D gene ambiguous. The CDR3 extends over 13 amino acids. V lost 8 bases to trimming and J lost 7 bases, with 17 bases between them. Germline V gene sequence: CDR1 MNHNY, CDR2 SVGAGI (reference sequence). This CDR3 is CASGSPGSYEAFF. The CDR3 bases are TGTGCCAGCGGGTCGCCTGGGAGCTATGAAGCTTTCTTT.

This chain connects TRBV28 to TRBJ2-2; D is unresolved. Trimming stripped 6 bases from V and 4 bases from J, with 9 bases between. Germline CDR1 and CDR2: MDHEN and SYDVKM. The CDR3 sequence is 13 residues long. The CDR3 DNA reads as TGTGCCAGCAGGCGAGGCGGCACCGGGGAGCTGTTTTTT. The encoded protein is CASRRGGTGELFF.

Written as DNA, the CDR3 is TGCGCCAGCAGCTTCATGAGACAGGGGATGAACACTGAAGCTTTCTTT. Its protein is CASSFMRQGMNTEAFF. The chain couples TRBV5-1 to TRBJ1-1; 8 bases are a match to TRBD1. The CDR3 is made up of 16 amino acids. Germline V gene lookup returns CDR1 SGHRS and CDR2 YFSETQ. Trimming removed 2 bases from V and 0 bases from J; junction bases left unmatched: 6.

This chain links TRBV9 with TRBJ2-7; 8 bases map to TRBD1. The germline V gene has CDR1 SGDLS and CDR2 YYNGEE. With V trimmed by 4 bases and J by 4 bases, 10 bases remained unmatched. This CDR3 contains 15 residues. This chain's CDR3 is CASSFNRGELYEQYF. The CDR3 nucleotides read TGTGCCAGCAGCTTCAACAGGGGGGAGCTTTACGAGCAGTACTTC. Combining the CDR3 with reference TRBV9 and TRBJ2-7 gives the whole variable domain DSGVTQTPKHLITATGQRVTLRCSPRSGDLSVYWYQQSLDQGLQFLIQYYNGEERAKGNILERFSAQQFPDLHSELNLSSLELGDSALYFCASSFNRGELYEQYFGPGTRLTVT.

This clone was detected only once. The limits of the CDR3 on the DNA are not certain, so only TCRdb's listed CDR3 is given. This sequence joins TRBV5-4 and TRBJ2-1; the table gives TRBD1 as D, unverified against the DNA. With termini counted, the CDR3 has 12 amino acids. CDR1 is SGHNT and CDR2 is YYREEE in the germline V gene (reference sequence). The CDR3 is CASSLVGQGTFF.

The genes are TRBV5-1 and TRBJ1-5; weak D call: TRBD1 (6 bases). V was shortened by 5 bases and J by 5 bases, with 14 bases between the two germline ends. Looked up from germline, CDR1 is SGHRS and CDR2 is YFSETQ. The CDR3 sequence is 14 residues long. CDR3 region: CASSEGQKDQPQHF. Written as DNA, the CDR3 is TGCGCCAGCAGTGAAGGACAGAAAGATCAGCCCCAGCATTTT.

The rearrangement joins TRBV15 to TRBJ2-1; 7 bases fit TRBD2. V lost 0 bases to trimming and J lost 6 bases; unmatched junction nucleotides: 5. Germline loops: CDR1 LNHNV, CDR2 YYDKDF (reference sequence). The CDR3 consists of 15 residues. CDR3 DNA sequence: TGTGCCACCAGCAGAGATCCGGCTAGCGGCAATGAGCAGTTCTTC. Its translation: CATSRDPASGNEQFF.

The J gene is TRBJ2-7, the V gene TRBV5-1, with D possibly being TRBD2 (6 bases). The V and J ends lost 0 bases and 1 base respectively, with 11 bases between them. The CDR3 loop spans 15 amino acids. CDR1 SGHRS and CDR2 YFSETQ come from the germline V gene. In DNA form, the CDR3 reads TGCGCCAGCAGCTTGGGCGGGACCGGTTCCTACGAGCAGTACTTC. Protein: CASSLGGTGSYEQYF.

The rearrangement links TRBV6-5 to TRBJ2-1, with 8 bases matching TRBD1. The J segment lost 4 bases and the V segment lost 7 bases, leaving 9 bases of the junction unmatched. Germline CDR1 MNHEY, CDR2 SVGAGI. The CDR3 is made up of 15 amino acids. The CDR3 reads CASTETGALYNEQFF. CDR3 DNA sequence: TGTGCCAGCACCGAGACAGGGGCCCTTTACAATGAGCAGTTCTTC.

Worth noting for this clone: The sample contains more than one DNA sequence encoding this CDR3. The J gene is TRBJ2-3, the V gene TRBV11-2; D gene unclear. CDR1 is SGHAT, CDR2 FQNNGV, per germline. This CDR3 is built from 11 residues. Trimming pared 1 base from V and 6 bases from J, leaving 2 bases between. CDR3: CASSLGDTQYF. CDR3 nucleotide sequence: TGTGCCAGCAGCTTAGGTGATACGCAGTATTTT.

This chain connects TRBV29-1 to TRBJ1-1; no definite D call. The germline V gene encodes CDR1 SQVTM and CDR2 ANQGSEA. Between the trimmed V and J ends, which lost 8 bases and 7 bases, there was a span of 20 bases. CDR3 length equals 13 residues. CDR3 amino acids: CSTDNGENGEAFF. In DNA form, the CDR3 reads TGCAGCACTGACAACGGGGAGAATGGTGAAGCTTTCTTT. Full variable domain (remainder filled in from reference TRBV29-1 and TRBJ1-1): SAVISQKPSRDICQRGTSLTIQCQVDSQVTMMFWYRQQPGQSLTLIATANQGSEATYESGFVIDKFPISRPNLTFSTLTVSNMSPEDSSIYLCSTDNGENGEAFFGQGTRLTVV.

This chain uses TRBV5-1 with TRBJ2-3, with 9 nucleotides matching TRBD1. Germline loops: CDR1 SGHRS, CDR2 YFSETQ. J was trimmed by 2 bases and V by 7 bases; bases with no gene match: 8. There are 15 residues in the CDR3. Written as DNA, the CDR3 is TGCGCCAGCCACGGGGGACAGGGAGTCACAGATACGCAGTATTTT. Translating gives CASHGGQGVTDTQYF.

Only a few counts were recorded for this clone. The chain is built from TRBV7-8 and TRBJ1-2, with D possibly being TRBD1 (6 bases). The CDR3 is 14 residues long. V lost 1 base to trimming and J lost 6 bases, with 12 bases between them. Germline V gene data show CDR1 as SGHVS and CDR2 as FQNEAQ. The CDR3 DNA sequence: TGTGCCAGCAGCTTAGGGACAGAGCGGCATGGCTACACCTTC. Protein sequence: CASSLGTERHGYTF.

This sequence joins TRBV4-3 and TRBJ2-7, with D possibly TRBD1 on 5 matching bases. The CDR3 runs to 16 residues. V was cut by 1 base and J by 6 bases, with 19 bases left in between. Germline assignment: CDR1 LGHNA and CDR2 YSLEER. The CDR3 reads CASSQVTGLTTGEQYF. The CDR3 region has the DNA TGCGCCAGCAGCCAAGTAACCGGTCTCACCACAGGCGAGCAGTACTTC.

This clone was counted a single time. In DNA, the CDR3 is TGTGCCAGCAGCCTAGAAAGGAGGCAGACTGGAAACACCATATATTTT. Amino acid sequence: CASSLERRQTGNTIYF. The chain is built from TRBV7-8 and TRBJ1-3; D not certain. Trimming took 5 bases from V and 2 from J, leaving 16 bases between them. This CDR3 is built from 16 residues. Germline V gives CDR1 SGHVS, CDR2 FQNEAQ.